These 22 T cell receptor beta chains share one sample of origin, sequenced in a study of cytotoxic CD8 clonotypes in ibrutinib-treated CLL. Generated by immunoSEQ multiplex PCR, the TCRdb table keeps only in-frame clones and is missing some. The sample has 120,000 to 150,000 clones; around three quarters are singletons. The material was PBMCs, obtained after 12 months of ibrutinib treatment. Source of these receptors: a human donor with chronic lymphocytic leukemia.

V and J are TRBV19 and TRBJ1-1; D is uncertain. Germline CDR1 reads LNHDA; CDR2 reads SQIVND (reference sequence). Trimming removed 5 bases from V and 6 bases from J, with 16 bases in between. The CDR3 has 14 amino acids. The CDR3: CASSYDTVIAEAFF. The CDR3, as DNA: TGTGCCAGTAGTTATGACACGGTAATCGCTGAAGCTTTCTTT.

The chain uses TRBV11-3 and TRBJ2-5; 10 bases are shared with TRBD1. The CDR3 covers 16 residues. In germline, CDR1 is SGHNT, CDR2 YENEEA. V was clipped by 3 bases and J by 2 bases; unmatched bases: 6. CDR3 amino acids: CASSFAQGQGQETQYF. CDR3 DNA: TGTGCCAGCAGCTTCGCCCAGGGACAGGGGCAAGAGACCCAGTACTTC.

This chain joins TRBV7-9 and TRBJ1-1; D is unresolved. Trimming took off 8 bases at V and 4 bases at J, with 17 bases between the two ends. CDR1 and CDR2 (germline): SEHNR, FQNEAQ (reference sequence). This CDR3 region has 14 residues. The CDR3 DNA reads TGTGCCAGCCCGGCTTTGGAGGGCTCCACTGAAGCTTTCTTT. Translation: CASPALEGSTEAFF.

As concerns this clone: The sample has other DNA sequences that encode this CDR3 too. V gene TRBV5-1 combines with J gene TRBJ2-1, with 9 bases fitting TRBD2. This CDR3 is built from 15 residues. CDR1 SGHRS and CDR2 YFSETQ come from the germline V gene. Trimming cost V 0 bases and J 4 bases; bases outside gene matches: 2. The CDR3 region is CASSLGLAGYNEQFF. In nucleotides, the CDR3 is TGCGCCAGCAGCTTGGGGCTAGCGGGATACAATGAGCAGTTCTTC.

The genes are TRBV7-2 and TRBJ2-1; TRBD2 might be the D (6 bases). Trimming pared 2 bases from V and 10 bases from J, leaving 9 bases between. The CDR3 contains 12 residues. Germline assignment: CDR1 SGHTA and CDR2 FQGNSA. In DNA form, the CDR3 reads TGTGCCAGCAGCTTATCGGGAGACGAGCAGTTCTTC. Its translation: CASSLSGDEQFF.

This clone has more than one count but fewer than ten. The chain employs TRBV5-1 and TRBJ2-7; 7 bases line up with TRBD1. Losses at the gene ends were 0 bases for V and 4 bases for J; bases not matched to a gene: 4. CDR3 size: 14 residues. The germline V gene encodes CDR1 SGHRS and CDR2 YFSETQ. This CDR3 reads CASSLGQGWYEQYF. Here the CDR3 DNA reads TGCGCCAGCAGCTTGGGACAGGGTTGGTACGAGCAGTACTTC.

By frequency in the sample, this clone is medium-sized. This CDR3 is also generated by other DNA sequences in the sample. CDR3 nucleotides: TGTGCCAGCAGTGAGGACAGGGGGAATCAGCCCCAGCATTTT. Its translation is CASSEDRGNQPQHF. The V call is TRBV2, the J call TRBJ1-5; 10 nucleotides line up with TRBD1. V shed 3 bases and J 4 bases; nucleotides not matched to a gene: 0. Looked up from germline, CDR1 is SNHLY and CDR2 is FYNNEI. The CDR3 covers 14 residues.

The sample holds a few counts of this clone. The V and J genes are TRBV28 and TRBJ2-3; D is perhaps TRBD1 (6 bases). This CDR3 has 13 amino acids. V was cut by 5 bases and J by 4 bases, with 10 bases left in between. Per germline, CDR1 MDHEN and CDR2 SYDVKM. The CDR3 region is CASSRQGSDTQYF. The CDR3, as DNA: TGTGCCAGCAGTCGGCAGGGGTCAGATACGCAGTATTTT.

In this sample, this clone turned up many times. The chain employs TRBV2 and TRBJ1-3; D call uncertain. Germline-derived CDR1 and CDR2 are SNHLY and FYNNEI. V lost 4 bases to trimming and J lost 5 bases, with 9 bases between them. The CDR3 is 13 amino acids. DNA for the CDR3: TGTGCCAGCAGTGCTCAGGAAAGAAACACCATATATTTT. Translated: CASSAQERNTIYF. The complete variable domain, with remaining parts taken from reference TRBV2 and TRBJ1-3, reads EPEVTQTPSHQVTQMGQEVILRCVPISNHLYFYWYRQILGQKVEFLVSFYNNEISEKSEIFDDQFSVERPDGSNFTLKIRSTKLEDSAMYFCASSAQERNTIYFGEGSWLTVV.

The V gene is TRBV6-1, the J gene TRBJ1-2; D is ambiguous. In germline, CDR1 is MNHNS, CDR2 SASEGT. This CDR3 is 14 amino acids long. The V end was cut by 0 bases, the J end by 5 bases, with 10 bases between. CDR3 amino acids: CASSEARPIYGYTF. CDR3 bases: TGTGCCAGCAGTGAAGCTCGTCCAATTTATGGCTACACCTTC.

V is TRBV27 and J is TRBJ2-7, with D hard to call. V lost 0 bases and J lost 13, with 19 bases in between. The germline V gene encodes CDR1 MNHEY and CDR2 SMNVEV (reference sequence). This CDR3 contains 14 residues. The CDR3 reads CASSLSSGGVLGYF. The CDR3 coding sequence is TGTGCCAGCAGTTTATCGAGTGGTGGGGTATTGGGTTACTTC.

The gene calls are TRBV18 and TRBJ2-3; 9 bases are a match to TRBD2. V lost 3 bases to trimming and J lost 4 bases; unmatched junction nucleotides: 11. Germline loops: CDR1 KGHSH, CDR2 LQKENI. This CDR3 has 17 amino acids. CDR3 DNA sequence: TGTGCCAGCTCACCCCCCCGAGCGGGAGGACGATCAGATACGCAGTATTTT. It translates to CASSPPRAGGRSDTQYF. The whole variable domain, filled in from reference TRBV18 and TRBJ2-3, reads NAGVMQNPRHLVRRRGQEARLRCSPMKGHSHVYWYRQLPEEGLKFMVYLQKENIIDESGMPKERFSAEFPKEGPSILRIQQVVRGDSAAYFCASSPPRAGGRSDTQYFGPGTRLTVL.

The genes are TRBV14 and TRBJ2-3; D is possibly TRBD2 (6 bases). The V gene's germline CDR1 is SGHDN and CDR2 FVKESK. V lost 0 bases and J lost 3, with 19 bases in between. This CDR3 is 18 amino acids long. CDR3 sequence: CASSQERGKRVVTDTQYF. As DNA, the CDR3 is TGTGCCAGCAGCCAAGAACGCGGGAAGCGGGTGGTTACAGATACGCAGTATTTT.

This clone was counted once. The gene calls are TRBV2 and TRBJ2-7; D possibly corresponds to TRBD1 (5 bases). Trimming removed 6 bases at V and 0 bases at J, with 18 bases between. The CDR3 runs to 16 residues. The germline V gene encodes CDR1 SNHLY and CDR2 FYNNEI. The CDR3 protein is CASSPDLTESSYEQYF. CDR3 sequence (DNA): TGTGCCAGCAGCCCAGACTTGACAGAGAGCTCCTACGAGCAGTACTTC.

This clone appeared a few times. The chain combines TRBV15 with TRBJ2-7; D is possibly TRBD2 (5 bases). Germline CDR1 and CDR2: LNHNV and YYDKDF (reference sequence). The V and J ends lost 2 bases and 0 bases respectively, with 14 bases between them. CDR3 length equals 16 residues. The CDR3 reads CATSRLGSRDSYEQYF. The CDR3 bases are TGTGCCACCAGCAGATTAGGCTCCCGGGACTCCTACGAGCAGTACTTC.

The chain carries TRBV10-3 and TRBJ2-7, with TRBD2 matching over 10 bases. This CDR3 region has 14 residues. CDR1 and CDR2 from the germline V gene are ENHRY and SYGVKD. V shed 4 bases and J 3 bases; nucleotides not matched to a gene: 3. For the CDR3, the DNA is TGTGCCATCAGTGCGTCTAGCGGGGGCTACGAGCAGTACTTC. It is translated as CAISASSGGYEQYF.

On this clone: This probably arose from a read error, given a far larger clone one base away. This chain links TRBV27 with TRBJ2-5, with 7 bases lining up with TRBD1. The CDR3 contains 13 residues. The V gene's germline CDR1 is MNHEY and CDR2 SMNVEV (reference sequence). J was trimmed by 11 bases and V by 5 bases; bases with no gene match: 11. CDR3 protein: CASSQGTDYGQYF. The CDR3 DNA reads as TGTGCCAGCAGTCAGGGGACAGACTACGGGCAGTACTTC.

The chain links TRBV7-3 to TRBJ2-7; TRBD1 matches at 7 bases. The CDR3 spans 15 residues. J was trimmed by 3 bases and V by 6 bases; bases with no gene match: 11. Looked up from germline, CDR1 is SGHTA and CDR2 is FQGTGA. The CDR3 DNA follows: TGTGCCAGCAGTCCAACAGGGGACCGGGGCTACGAGCAGTACTTC. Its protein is CASSPTGDRGYEQYF.

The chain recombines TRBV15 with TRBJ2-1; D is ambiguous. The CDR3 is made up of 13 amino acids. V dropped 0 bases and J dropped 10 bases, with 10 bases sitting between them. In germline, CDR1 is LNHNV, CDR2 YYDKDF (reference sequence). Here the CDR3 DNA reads TGTGCCACCAGCAGAGATCGTAGCACCGAGCAGTTCTTC. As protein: CATSRDRSTEQFF.

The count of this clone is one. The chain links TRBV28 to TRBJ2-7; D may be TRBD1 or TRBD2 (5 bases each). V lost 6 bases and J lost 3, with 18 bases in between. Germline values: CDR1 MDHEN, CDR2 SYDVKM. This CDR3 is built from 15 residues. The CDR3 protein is CASRDTTGTGYEQYF. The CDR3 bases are TGTGCCAGCAGAGATACCACGGGGACGGGCTACGAGCAGTACTTC.

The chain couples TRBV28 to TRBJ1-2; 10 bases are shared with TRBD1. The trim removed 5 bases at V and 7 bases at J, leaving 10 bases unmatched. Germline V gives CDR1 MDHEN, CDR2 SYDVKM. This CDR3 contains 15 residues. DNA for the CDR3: TGTGCCAGCAGTCCCCGGGACAGGGGCGGCGTTGGCTACACCTTC. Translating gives CASSPRDRGGVGYTF.

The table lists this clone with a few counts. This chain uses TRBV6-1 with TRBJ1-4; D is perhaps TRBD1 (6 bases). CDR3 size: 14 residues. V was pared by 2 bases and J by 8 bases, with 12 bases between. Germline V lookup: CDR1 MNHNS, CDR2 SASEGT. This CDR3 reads CASSESGDGEKLFF. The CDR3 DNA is TGTGCCAGCAGTGAATCAGGGGATGGAGAAAAACTGTTTTTT.